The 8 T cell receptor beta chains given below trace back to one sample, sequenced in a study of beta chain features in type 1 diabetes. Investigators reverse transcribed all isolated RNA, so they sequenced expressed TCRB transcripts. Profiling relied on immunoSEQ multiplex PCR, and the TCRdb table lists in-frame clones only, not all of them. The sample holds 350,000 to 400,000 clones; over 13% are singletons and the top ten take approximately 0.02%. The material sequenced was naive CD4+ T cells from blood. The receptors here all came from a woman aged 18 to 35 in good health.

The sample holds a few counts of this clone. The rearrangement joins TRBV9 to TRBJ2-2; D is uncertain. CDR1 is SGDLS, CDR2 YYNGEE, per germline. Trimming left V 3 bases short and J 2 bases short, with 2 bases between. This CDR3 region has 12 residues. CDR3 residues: CASSANTGELFF. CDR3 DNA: TGTGCCAGCAGCGCAAACACCGGGGAGCTGTTTTTT. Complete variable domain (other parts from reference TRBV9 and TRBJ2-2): DSGVTQTPKHLITATGQRVTLRCSPRSGDLSVYWYQQSLDQGLQFLIQYYNGEERAKGNILERFSAQQFPDLHSELNLSSLELGDSALYFCASSANTGELFFGEGSRLTVL.

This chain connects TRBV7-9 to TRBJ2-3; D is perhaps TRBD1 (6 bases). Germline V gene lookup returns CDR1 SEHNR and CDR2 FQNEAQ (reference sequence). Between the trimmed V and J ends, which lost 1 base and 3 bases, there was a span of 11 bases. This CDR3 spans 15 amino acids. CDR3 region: CASSLDGGATDTQYF. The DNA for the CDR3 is TGTGCCAGCAGCTTAGATGGGGGCGCGACAGATACGCAGTATTTT.

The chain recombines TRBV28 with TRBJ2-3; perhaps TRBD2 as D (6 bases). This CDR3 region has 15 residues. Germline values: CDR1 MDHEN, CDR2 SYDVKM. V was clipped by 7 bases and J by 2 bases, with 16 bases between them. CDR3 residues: CASTLSGYDTDTQYF. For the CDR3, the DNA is TGTGCCAGCACACTAAGCGGGTACGACACAGATACGCAGTATTTT.

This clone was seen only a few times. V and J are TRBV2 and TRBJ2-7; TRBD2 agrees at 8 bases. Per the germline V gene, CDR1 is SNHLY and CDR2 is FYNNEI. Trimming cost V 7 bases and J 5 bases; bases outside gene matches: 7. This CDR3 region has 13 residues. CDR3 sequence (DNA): TGTGCCAGCAATTGGCGGGAGGACGACGAGCAGTACTTC. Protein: CASNWREDDEQYF.

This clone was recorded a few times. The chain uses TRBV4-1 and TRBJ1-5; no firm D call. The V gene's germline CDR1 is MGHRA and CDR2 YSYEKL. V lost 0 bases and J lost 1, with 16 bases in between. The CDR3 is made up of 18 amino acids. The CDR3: CASSQDQRRSGSNQPQHF. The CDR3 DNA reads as TGCGCCAGCAGCCAAGATCAGAGACGGAGCGGGAGCAATCAGCCCCAGCATTTT.

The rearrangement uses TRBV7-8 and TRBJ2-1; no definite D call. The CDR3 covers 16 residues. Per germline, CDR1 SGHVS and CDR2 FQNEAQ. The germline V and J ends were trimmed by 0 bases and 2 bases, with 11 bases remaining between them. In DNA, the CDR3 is TGTGCCAGCAGCTTAGCCGTCCACGGAGCCTACAATGAGCAGTTCTTC. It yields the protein CASSLAVHGAYNEQFF.

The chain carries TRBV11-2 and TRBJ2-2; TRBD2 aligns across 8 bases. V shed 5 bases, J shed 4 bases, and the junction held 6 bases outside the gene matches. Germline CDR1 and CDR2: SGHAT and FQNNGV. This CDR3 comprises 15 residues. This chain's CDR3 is CASSLTAGATGELFF. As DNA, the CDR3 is TGTGCCAGCAGCCTTACAGCGGGAGCCACCGGGGAGCTGTTTTTT.

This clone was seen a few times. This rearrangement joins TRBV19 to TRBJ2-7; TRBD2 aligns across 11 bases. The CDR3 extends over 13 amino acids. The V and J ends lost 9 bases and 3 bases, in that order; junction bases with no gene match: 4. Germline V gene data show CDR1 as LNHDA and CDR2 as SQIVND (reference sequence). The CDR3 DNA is TGTGCCAGCGCCGGGACTAGCGGCTACGAGCAGTACTTC. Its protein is CASAGTSGYEQYF.